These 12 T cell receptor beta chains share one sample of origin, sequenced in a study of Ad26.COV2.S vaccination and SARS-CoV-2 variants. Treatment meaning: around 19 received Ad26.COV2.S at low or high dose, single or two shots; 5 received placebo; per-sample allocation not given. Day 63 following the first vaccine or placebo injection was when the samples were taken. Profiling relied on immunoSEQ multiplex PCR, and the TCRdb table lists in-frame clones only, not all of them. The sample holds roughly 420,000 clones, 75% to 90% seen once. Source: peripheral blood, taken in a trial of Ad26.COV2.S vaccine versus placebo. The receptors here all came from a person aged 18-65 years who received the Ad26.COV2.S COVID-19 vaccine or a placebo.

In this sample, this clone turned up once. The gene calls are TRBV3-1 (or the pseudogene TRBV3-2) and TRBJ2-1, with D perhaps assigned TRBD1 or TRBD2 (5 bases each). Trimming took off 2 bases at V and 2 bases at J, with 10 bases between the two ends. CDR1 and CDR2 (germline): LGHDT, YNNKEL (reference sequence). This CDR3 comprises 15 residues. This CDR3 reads CASSQYVGAYNEQFF. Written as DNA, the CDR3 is TGTGCCAGCAGCCAATATGTGGGGGCCTACAATGAGCAGTTCTTC.

The CDR3 DNA reads TGTGCCAGCACAGCTTCCACCCCCGACTATGGCTACACCTTC. Translated, it gives CASTASTPDYGYTF. The chain joins TRBV5-4 to TRBJ1-2; D is undetermined. The V gene lost 6 bases and the J gene lost 3 bases, with 15 bases spanning the gap. CDR1 is SGHNT, CDR2 YYREEE, per germline (reference sequence). This CDR3 region has 14 residues.

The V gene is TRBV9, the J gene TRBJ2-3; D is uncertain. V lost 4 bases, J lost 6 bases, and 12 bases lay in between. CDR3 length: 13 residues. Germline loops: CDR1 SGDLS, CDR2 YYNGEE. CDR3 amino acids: CASSTGWRDTQYF. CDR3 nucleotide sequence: TGTGCCAGCAGCACCGGCTGGCGGGATACGCAGTATTTT. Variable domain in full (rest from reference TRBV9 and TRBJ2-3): DSGVTQTPKHLITATGQRVTLRCSPRSGDLSVYWYQQSLDQGLQFLIQYYNGEERAKGNILERFSAQQFPDLHSELNLSSLELGDSALYFCASSTGWRDTQYFGPGTRLTVL.

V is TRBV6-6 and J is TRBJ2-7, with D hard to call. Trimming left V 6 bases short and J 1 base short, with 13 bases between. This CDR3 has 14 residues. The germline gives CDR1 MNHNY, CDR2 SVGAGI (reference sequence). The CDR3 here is CASRLSAESYEQYF. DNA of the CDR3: TGTGCCAGCAGACTCTCGGCGGAGTCCTACGAGCAGTACTTC.

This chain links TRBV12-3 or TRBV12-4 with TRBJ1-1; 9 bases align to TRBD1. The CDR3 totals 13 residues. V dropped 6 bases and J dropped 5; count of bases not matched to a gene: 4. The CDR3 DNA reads TGTGCCAGCAGCGGGACAGGGAAAACTGAAGCTTTCTTT. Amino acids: CASSGTGKTEAFF.

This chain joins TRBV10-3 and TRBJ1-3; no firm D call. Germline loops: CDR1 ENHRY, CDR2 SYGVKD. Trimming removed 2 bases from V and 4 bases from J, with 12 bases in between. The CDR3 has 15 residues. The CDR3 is CAISEDRTLGNTIYF. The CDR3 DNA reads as TGTGCCATCAGTGAGGATCGTACCCTCGGAAACACCATATATTTT.

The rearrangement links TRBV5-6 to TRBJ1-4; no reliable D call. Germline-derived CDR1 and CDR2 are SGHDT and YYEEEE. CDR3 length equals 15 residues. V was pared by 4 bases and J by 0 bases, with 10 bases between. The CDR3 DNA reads TGTGCCAGCAGCAACGGACGGGCAACTAATGAAAAACTGTTTTTT. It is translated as CASSNGRATNEKLFF.

The CDR3 loop reads CASSLGSGGYNEQFF. CDR3 DNA: TGTGCCAGCAGCTTAGGTAGCGGGGGATACAATGAGCAGTTCTTC. The V call is TRBV7-2, the J call TRBJ2-1; 9 bases are a match to TRBD2. The CDR3 length is 15 residues. Trimming at V came to 1 base and at J to 4 bases, leaving 2 bases not matched to a gene. Germline-derived CDR1 and CDR2 are SGHTA and FQGNSA.

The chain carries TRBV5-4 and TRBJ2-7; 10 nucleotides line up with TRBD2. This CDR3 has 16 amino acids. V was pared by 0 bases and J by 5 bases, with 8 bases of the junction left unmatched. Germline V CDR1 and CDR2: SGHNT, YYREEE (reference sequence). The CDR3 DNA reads TGTGCCAGCAGCTTGGATGCTAGCGGGAGTTCCCACGAGCAGTACGTC. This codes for CASSLDASGSSHEQYV.

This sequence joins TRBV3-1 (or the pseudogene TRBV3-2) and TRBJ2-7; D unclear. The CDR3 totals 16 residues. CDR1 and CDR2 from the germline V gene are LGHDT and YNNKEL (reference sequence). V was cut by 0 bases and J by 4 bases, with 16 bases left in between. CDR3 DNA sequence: TGTGCCAGCAGCCAAGAGAATGGGCGGTTTAGTTACGAGCAGTACGTC. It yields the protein CASSQENGRFSYEQYV.

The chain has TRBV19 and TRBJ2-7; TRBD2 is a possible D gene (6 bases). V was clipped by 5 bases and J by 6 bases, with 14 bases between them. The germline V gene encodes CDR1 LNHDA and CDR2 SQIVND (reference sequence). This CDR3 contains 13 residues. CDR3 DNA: TGTGCCAGTAGTCCGCGCGGGGATGGCGAGCAGTACGTC. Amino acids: CASSPRGDGEQYV.

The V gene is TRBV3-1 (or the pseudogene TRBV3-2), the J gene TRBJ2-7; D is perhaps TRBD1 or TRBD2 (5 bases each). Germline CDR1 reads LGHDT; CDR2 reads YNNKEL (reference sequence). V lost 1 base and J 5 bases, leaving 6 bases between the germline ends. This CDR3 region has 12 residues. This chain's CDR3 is CASSQGGHEQYV. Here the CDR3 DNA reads TGTGCCAGCAGCCAAGGGGGACACGAGCAGTACGTC.